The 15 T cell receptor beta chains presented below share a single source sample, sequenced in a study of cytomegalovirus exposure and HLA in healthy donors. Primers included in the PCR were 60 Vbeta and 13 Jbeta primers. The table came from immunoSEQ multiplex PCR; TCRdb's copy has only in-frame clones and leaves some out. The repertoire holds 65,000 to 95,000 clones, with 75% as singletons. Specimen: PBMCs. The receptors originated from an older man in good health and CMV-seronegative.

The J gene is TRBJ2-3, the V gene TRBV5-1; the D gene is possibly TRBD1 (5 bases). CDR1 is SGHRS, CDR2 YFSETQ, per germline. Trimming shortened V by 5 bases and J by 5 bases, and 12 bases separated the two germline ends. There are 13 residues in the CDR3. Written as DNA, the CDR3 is TGCGCCAGCAGGGCAGGGCGTCAAGATACGCAGTATTTT. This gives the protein CASRAGRQDTQYF.

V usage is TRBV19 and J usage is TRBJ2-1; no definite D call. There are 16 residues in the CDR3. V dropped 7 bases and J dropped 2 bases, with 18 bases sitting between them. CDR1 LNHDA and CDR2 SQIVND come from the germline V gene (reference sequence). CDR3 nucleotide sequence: TGTGCCAGTAATCCTCGTTATCTACCACCCTACAATGAGCAGTTCTTC. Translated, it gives CASNPRYLPPYNEQFF.

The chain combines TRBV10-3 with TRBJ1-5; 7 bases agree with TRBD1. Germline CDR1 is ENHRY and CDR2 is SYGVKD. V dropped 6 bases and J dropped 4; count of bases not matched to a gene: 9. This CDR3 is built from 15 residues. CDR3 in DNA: TGTGCCATCAGCCCGCAAACAGGGGATAATCAGCCCCAGCATTTT. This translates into CAISPQTGDNQPQHF.

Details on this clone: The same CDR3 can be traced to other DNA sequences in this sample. The DNA of the CDR3 is TGTGCCAGCAGCCGACCGGGGGGAACAGGGGGCTCCTATGGCTACACCTTC. It codes for CASSRPGGTGGSYGYTF. V usage is TRBV11-2 and J usage is TRBJ1-2; 9 nucleotides match TRBD1. Germline loops: CDR1 SGHAT, CDR2 FQNNGV. After removal of 5 bases from V and 4 bases from J, the junction contained 14 bases not matched to a gene. This CDR3 is 17 amino acids long.

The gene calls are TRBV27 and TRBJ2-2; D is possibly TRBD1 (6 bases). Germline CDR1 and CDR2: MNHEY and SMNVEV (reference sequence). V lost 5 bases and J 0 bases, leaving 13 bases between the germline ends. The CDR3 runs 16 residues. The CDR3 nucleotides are TGTGCCAGCAGTGCTTGGCACAGGGCGAACACCGGGGAGCTGTTTTTT. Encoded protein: CASSAWHRANTGELFF.

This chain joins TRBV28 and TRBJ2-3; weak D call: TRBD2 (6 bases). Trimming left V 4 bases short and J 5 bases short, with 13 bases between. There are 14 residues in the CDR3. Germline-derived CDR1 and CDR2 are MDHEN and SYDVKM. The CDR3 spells CASSSGTGEDTQYF. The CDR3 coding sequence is TGTGCCAGCAGTTCCGGGACGGGGGAAGATACGCAGTATTTT.

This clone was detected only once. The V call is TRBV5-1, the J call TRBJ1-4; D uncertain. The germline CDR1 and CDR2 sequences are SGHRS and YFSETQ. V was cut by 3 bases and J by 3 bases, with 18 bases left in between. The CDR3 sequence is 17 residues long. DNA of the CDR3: TGCGCCAGCAGCTACCGGCCCCAAAGAGGCTCTAATGAAAAACTGTTTTTT. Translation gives CASSYRPQRGSNEKLFF.

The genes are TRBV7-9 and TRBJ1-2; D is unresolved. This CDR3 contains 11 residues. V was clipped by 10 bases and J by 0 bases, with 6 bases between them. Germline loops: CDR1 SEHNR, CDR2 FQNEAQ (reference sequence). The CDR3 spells CATTTNYGYTF. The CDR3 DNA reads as TGTGCCACCACAACTAACTATGGCTACACCTTC.

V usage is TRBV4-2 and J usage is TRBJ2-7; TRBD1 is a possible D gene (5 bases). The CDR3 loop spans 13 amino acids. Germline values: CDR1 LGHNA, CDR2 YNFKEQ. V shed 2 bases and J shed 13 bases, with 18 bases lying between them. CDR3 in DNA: TGTGCCAGCAGCCAATTGGGGCCGGACGTTCAATACTTC. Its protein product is CASSQLGPDVQYF.

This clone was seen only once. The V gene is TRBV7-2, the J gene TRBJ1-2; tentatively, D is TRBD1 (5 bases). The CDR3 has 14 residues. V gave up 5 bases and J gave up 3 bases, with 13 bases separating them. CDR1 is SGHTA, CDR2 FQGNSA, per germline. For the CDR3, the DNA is TGTGCCAGCAGCCCCTTCAGGGCAGACTATGGCTACACCTTC. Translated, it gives CASSPFRADYGYTF.

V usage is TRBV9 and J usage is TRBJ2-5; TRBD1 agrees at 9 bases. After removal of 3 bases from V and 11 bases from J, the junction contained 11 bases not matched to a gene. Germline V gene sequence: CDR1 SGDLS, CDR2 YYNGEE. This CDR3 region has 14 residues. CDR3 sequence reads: CASSGYRGRGEQYF. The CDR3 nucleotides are TGTGCCAGCAGCGGATACAGGGGGCGAGGTGAGCAGTACTTC.

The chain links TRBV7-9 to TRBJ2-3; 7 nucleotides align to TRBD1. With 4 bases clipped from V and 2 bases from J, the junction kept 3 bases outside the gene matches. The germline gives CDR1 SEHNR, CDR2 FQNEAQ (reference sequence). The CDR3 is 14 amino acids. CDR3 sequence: CASSSRGNTDTQYF. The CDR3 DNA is TGTGCCAGCAGCTCCAGGGGGAACACAGATACGCAGTATTTT.

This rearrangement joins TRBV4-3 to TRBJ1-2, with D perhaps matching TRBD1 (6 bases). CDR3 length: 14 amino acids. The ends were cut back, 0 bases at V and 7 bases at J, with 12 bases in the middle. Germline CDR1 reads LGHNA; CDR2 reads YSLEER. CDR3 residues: CASSQDMAGVGYTF. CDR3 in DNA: TGCGCCAGCAGCCAAGATATGGCAGGGGTTGGCTACACCTTC.

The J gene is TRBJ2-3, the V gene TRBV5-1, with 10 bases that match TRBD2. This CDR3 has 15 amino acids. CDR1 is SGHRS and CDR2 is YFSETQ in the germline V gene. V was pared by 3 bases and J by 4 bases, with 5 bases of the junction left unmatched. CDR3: CASSSGLAFPDTQYF. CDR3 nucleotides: TGCGCCAGCAGCTCGGGACTAGCGTTCCCAGATACGCAGTATTTT.

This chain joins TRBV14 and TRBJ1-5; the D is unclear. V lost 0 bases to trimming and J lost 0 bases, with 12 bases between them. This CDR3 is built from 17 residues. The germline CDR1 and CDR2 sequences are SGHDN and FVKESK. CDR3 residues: CASSQEAQDYSNQPQHF. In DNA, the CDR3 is TGTGCCAGCAGCCAAGAGGCCCAGGATTATAGCAATCAGCCCCAGCATTTT.